These T cell receptor beta chains were read from a single sample in a study of blood T cell repertoires in COVID-19. The repertoire was sequenced with immunoSEQ multiplex PCR; TCRdb's copy has only in-frame clones and lacks some. The data show hundreds of thousands of clones, with approximately 90% seen just once and around 7.8% held by the top ten. The material sequenced was peripheral blood. These receptors were obtained from a man aged 55 to 70 who had recovered from COVID-19. Both conserved end residues are trimmed from each CDR3. D genes are given only for firm matches. Size values are once, few and many counts, or a class for expanded clones, and some rows have none.

V	size	D	J	length	CDR3
TRBV6-5	-	-	TRBJ1-5	11	ASTSGDHQPQH
TRBV6-1	once	-	TRBJ1-5	13	ASSESAGYDQPQH
TRBV6-5	-	TRBD2	TRBJ2-1	13	ASSYPGTSGDEQF
TRBV7-9	few	TRBD1	TRBJ1-2	13	ASSLLGTGGYGYT
TRBV5-1	once	TRBD2	TRBJ2-3	15	ASSLEPAGGPTDTQY
TRBV29-1	-	-	TRBJ1-4	11	SAMGEDHEKLF
TRBV5-6	-	TRBD1	TRBJ1-6	12	ASSFTGDLSPLH
TRBV4-1	-	TRBD2	TRBJ2-1	15	ASSHRLAGGRNNEQF
TRBV20-1	-	TRBD1	TRBJ2-3	13	SASERTGGTDTQY
TRBV6-5	-	-	TRBJ1-5	11	ASSRGSGQPQH
TRBV10-3	few	TRBD1	TRBJ1-2	13	AISESKDRGNGYT
TRBV30	-	TRBD1	TRBJ2-7	12	AWSGGTGRYEQY
TRBV6-5	-	-	TRBJ2-1	10	ASGRTTREQF
TRBV10-3	-	-	TRBJ2-7	14	AISGEPARFPGEQY
TRBV15	-	TRBD1	TRBJ1-5	13	ATSIGTAINQPQH
TRBV24-1	few	-	TRBJ2-5	13	ATSDLQADRETQY
TRBV2	-	-	TRBJ1-6	9	ASSVDSPLH
TRBV5-1	-	TRBD1	TRBJ2-5	12	ASSEGQGVETQY
TRBV6-5	-	TRBD1	TRBJ1-2	13	ASSTRLGQGGGYT
TRBV5-1	-	-	TRBJ2-2	13	ASSPPGVTSGELF
TRBV20-1	-	-	TRBJ1-1	8	RAGNTEAF
TRBV2	few	TRBD1	TRBJ2-7	11	ASSLGGIVEQY
TRBV15	-	-	TRBJ2-3	15	ATSRDLLASSTDTQY
TRBV27	-	TRBD1	TRBJ2-7	15	ASSRTSTGTGTYEQY
TRBV6-5	-	-	TRBJ1-5	13	ASTSHSGGNQPQH
TRBV18	-	-	TRBJ2-2	14	ASSPIGRVSAGELF
TRBV6-5	-	TRBD1	TRBJ1-6	12	ASIGQGRGSPLH
TRBV2	-	TRBD1	TRBJ1-1	11	ASSPGQGRSAF
TRBV11-1	-	-	TRBJ1-1	11	ASSSSGRGEAF
TRBV7-9	-	-	TRBJ1-1	10	ASSLGGSEAF
TRBV19	-	TRBD1	TRBJ1-1	11	ASSRTGGTEAF
TRBV6-6	-	TRBD1	TRBJ1-4	13	ASSLTGGSPEKLF
TRBV24-1	-	TRBD1	TRBJ1-1	16	ATSDLPGGALMNTEAF
TRBV19	once	-	TRBJ1-5	14	ASSPRTTLSNQPQH
TRBV7-9	-	-	TRBJ2-1	14	ASSPSARQIYNEQF
TRBV11-3	-	-	TRBJ2-2	13	ASSISVQPTGELF